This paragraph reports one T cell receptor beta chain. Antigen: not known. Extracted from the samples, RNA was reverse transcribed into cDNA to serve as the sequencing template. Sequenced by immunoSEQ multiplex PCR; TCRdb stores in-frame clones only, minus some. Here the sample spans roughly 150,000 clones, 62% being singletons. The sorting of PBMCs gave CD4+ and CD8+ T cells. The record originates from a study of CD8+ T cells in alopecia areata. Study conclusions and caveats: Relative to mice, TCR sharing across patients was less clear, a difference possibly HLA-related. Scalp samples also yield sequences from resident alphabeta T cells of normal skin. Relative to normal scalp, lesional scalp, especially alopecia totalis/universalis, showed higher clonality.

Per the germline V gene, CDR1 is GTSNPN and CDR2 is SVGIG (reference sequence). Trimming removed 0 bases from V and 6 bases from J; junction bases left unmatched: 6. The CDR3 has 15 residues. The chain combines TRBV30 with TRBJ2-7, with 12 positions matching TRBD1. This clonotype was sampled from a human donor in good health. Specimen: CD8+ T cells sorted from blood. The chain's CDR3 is CAWSVGTGGKGEQYF. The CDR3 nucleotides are TGTGCCTGGAGTGTAGGGACAGGGGGCAAGGGCGAGCAGTACTTC. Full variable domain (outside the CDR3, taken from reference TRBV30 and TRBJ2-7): SQTIHQWPATLVQPVGSPLSLECTVEGTSNPNLYWYRQAAGRGLQLLFYSVGIGQISSEVPQNLSASRPQDRQFILSSKKLLLSDSGFYLCAWSVGTGGKGEQYFGPGTRLTVT.